The source of this T cell receptor (beta chain) is a study of control samples from healthy donors and cancer patients. TCRdb's table, derived via immunoSEQ multiplex PCR, lists solely in-frame clones and lacks some. The sample contains roughly 100,000 clones, more than 85% of which appear only once. Trimming cost V 3 bases and J 0 bases, with 11 bases left between them. The CDR3 covers 15 residues. The germline V gene encodes CDR1 MGHRA and CDR2 YSYEKL. This chain uses TRBV4-1 with TRBJ1-1; no clear D. The receptor was isolated from a man younger than 40 in good health. The sample was blood. The CDR3 sequence is CASSQGRNLNTEAFF. DNA of the CDR3: TGCGCCAGCAGCCAGGGTCGAAATCTGAACACTGAAGCTTTCTTT.